This T cell receptor beta chain originates from a study of blood T cell repertoires in COVID-19. Study-wide background: Acute-phase and convalescent COVID-19 samples originated in the United States, Italy and Spain. Sources were T cells, B-cell-depleted T cells, or PBMCs; the material itself was cDNA or gDNA.

Per the original methods: Estimates of nucleated cell counts were drawn from the amplification of reference gene primers. Profiling relied on immunoSEQ multiplex PCR, and the TCRdb table lists in-frame clones only, not all of them. D and trimming were read from the DNA, whereas the V and J calls and clone size are those reported in that table. This sample has roughly 71,000 clones, with roughly 88% found just once. This clone has only a few counts. The CDR3 covers 14 residues. Germline assignment: CDR1 WNHNN and CDR2 SYGVQD (reference sequence). V dropped 4 bases and J dropped 5 bases, with 14 bases sitting between them.

The rearrangement links TRBV10-1 to TRBJ2-5; D perhaps matches TRBD2 (6 bases). The source of this sequence is a man aged 45-60 years with acute or convalescent COVID-19. Sequenced: peripheral blood. Here the CDR3 reads CASSGHQGGETQYF. DNA of the CDR3: TGCGCCAGCAGTGGACACCAGGGAGGCGAGACCCAGTACTTC.